A selection of T cell receptor beta chains follows, all from one sample in a study of T cell repertoires in cytomegalovirus infection. MiXCR, applied by TCRdb to the reads, yields one record per CDR3 protein. Of about 260,000 distinct CDR3 sequences listed, roughly an eighth are singletons. Sequencing was performed on PBMCs. Receptors were obtained from a human donor in good health (CMV status not recorded). Some clones in this sample may be carry-over from other donors' samples. The CDR3 runs from the conserved cysteine through the conserved F or W. The D gene is left open where the match is weak. The size entry is marked missing in some rows and otherwise reads once, few, many or a size class.

TRBJ2-1 | NA | TRBV7-9 | many | TGTGCCAGCAGCGCCACGGGTGAGCAGTTCTTC | CASSATGEQFF
TRBJ1-1 | NA | TRBV3-1 | few | TGTGCCAGCAGCCAAGATCTTTGGTTGGCTGAAGCTTTCTTT | CASSQDLWLAEAFF
TRBJ2-7 | TRBD2 | TRBV6-2/TRBV6-3 | many | TGTGCCAGCAGTCCCCCCGAGGCTAGCGGGGGCTACGAGCAGTACTTC | CASSPPEASGGYEQYF
TRBJ1-1 | NA | TRBV7-4 | NA | TGTGCCAGCAGCTTATTTCGTGGGGGCATGAACACTGAAGCTTTCTTT | CASSLFRGGMNTEAFF
TRBJ1-5 | NA | TRBV18 | few | TGTGCCAGCTCACCACCGGGACAAACCAATCAGCCCCAGCATTTT | CASSPPGQTNQPQHF
TRBJ2-1 | NA | TRBV10-3 | few | TGTGCCATCAGTGCCAGCCGGGGGGCTGGGACTCCCTTGTACAATGAGCAGTTCTTC | CAISASRGAGTPLYNEQFF
TRBJ2-7 | NA | TRBV2 | NA | TGTGCCAGCAGACCAGGGGGAGGGCGGTACGAGCAGTACTTC | CASRPGGGRYEQYF
TRBJ1-2 | NA | TRBV2 | NA | TGTGCCAGCAGTGAAGCAGGGCTTGGCTACACCTTC | CASSEAGLGYTF
TRBJ1-1 | NA | TRBV29-1 | few | TGCAGCGTTGAAGAGGGCGGGAACACTGAAGCTTTCTTT | CSVEEGGNTEAFF
TRBJ1-4 | NA | TRBV6-5 | NA | TGTGCCAGCACCGAAAGAGGGGTTGAAAAACTGTGTTTT | CASTERGVEKLCF
TRBJ1-2 | NA | TRBV28 | few | TGTGCCAGCAGTACCTATTCTAACTATGGCTACACCTTC | CASSTYSNYGYTF
TRBJ1-1 | NA | TRBV12-3/TRBV12-4 | few | TGTGCCAGCGGCGTGAGCACTGAAGCTTTCTTT | CASGVSTEAFF
TRBJ2-6 | TRBD1 | TRBV7-2 | many | TGTGCCAGCAGCTTGCGACCAACGACCATATCGGGACAGGGAAATTCTGGGGCCAACGTCCTGACTTTC | CASSLRPTTISGQGNSGANVLTF
TRBJ2-1 | TRBD2 | TRBV29-1 | few | TGCAGCGCACCCTGGGCGGGGGGTTACAATGAGCAGTTCTTC | CSAPWAGGYNEQFF
TRBJ2-1 | TRBD2 | TRBV6-2/TRBV6-3 | many | TGTGCCAGCAGTGGCGCGGGGGTAAGGGGCGCCTACAATGAGCAGTTCTTC | CASSGAGVRGAYNEQFF
TRBJ1-2 | TRBD1 | TRBV7-2 | many | TGTGCCAGCAGCTTAGGGTGGAGACAGGGGGCCTATGGCTACACCTTC | CASSLGWRQGAYGYTF
TRBJ1-1 | TRBD1 | TRBV28 | many | TGTGCCAGCAGGGCAAGGACAGGAGCTTCGACTGAAGCTTTCTTT | CASRARTGASTEAFF
TRBJ2-6 | NA | TRBV7-2 | NA | TGTGCCAGCAGCTTCCAGGTAGTGGGGGCCAACGTCCTGACTTTC | CASSFQVVGANVLTF
TRBJ2-7 | TRBD1 | TRBV20-1 | NA | TGCAGTGCCAGACAGGGGACCTACGAGCAGTACTTC | CSARQGTYEQYF
TRBJ2-5 | TRBD1 | TRBV19 | few | TGTGCCAGTAGGGGGACAGACCAAGAGACCCAGTACTTC | CASRGTDQETQYF
TRBJ2-3 | NA | TRBV6-6 | NA | TGTGCCAGCACAAAACAGGAGGTCACAGATACGCAGTATTTT | CASTKQEVTDTQYF
TRBJ2-7 | NA | TRBV9 | few | TGTGCCAGCAGCGTGGGGAACTACGAGCAGTACTTC | CASSVGNYEQYF
TRBJ2-1 | NA | TRBV20-1 | few | TGCAGTGCTAGAGATTCAGAAAGCCGGAGAGGACCCGCGAGTAGATACAATGAGCAGTTCTTC | CSARDSESRRGPASRYNEQFF
TRBJ2-7 | NA | TRBV28 | many | TGTGCCAGCAGTTTATCTCTGTACGAGCAGTACTTC | CASSLSLYEQYF
TRBJ2-7 | NA | TRBV11-2 | many | TGTGCCAGCAGCGTCGGAGAGACCGAGAACGAGCAGTACTTC | CASSVGETENEQYF
TRBJ1-1 | NA | TRBV19 | NA | TGTGCCAGTAGTATAGATCCCCCGGACACCTCGAAAGGGGCTTTCTTT | CASSIDPPDTSKGAFF
TRBJ1-1 | NA | TRBV7-9 | many | TGTGCCAGCAGCTCCTGGACCGCGAACACTGAAGCTTTCTTT | CASSSWTANTEAFF
TRBJ1-2 | TRBD1 | TRBV7-9 | many | TGTGCCAGCAGCAGTTCCGGGACAGGGGGCCATGGCTACACCTTC | CASSSSGTGGHGYTF
TRBJ2-3 | TRBD1 | TRBV6-5 | few | TGTGCCAGCAGCCCGACAGGGGGGCTTCGGTATTTT | CASSPTGGLRYF
TRBJ2-7 | NA | TRBV7-2 | many | TGTGCCAGCAGCTTAGGCGGCGAGAGCTCCTACGAGCAGTACTTC | CASSLGGESSYEQYF
TRBJ1-1 | NA | TRBV28 | many | TGTGCCAGCAGTTTCTCCTCCGTAGGGAACACTGAAGCTTTCTTT | CASSFSSVGNTEAFF
TRBJ1-5 | TRBD1 | TRBV19 | few | TGTGCCAGTAGCCGAGGACAGGGAAATCAGCCCCAGCATTTT | CASSRGQGNQPQHF
TRBJ1-2 | TRBD1 | TRBV6-5 | NA | TGTGCCAGCAGCCTAACCAGGACAGGGTCTCACTATGGCTACACCTTC | CASSLTRTGSHYGYTF
TRBJ1-1 | NA | TRBV5-1 | few | TGCGCCAGCAGCTTGGGGACACTCTCGGACACTGAAGCTTTCTTT | CASSLGTLSDTEAFF
TRBJ2-3 | NA | TRBV6-2/TRBV6-3 | many | TGTGCCGGCTCTAGGGGAGGCACAGATACGCAGTATTTT | CAGSRGGTDTQYF
TRBJ1-5 | NA | TRBV6-6 | NA | TGTGCCAGCAGTCCCCGGAGTAGCAATCAGCCCCGGCATTTT | CASSPRSSNQPRHF
TRBJ1-4 | NA | TRBV5-8 | few | TGTGCCAGCAGCTTTGATGGGGCGAGAGAAAAACTGTTTTTT | CASSFDGAREKLFF
TRBJ2-4 | NA | TRBV7-9 | few | TGTGCCAGCAGCTCCTTTTTAGCCAAAAACATTCAGTACTTC | CASSSFLAKNIQYF
TRBJ2-5 | TRBD2 | TRBV28 | NA | TGTGCCAGCAGTCGCCTGAAAGCGGGGGCCGAGACCCAGTACTTC | CASSRLKAGAETQYF
TRBJ1-1 | TRBD1 | TRBV20-1 | few | TGCAGTGCCCCCACCACCGGGACAGAGAACACTGAAGCTTTCTTT | CSAPTTGTENTEAFF
TRBJ2-3 | NA | TRBV2 | NA | TGTGCCAGCAGTGAGCGGGGCCGCACAGATACGCAGTATTTT | CASSERGRTDTQYF
TRBJ2-7 | TRBD1 | TRBV7-6 | NA | TGTGCCAGCAGCCTCAACCGACAGGGTTCCTACGAGCAGTACTTC | CASSLNRQGSYEQYF
TRBJ2-7 | NA | TRBV7-9 | many | TGTGCCAGCAGCTCTCCGCTCCCGGGATGGTACGAGCAGTACTTC | CASSSPLPGWYEQYF
TRBJ2-7 | TRBD2 | TRBV7-2 | many | TGTGCCAGCAGCTTATACTCGGCGGGAGCGCGAGAGCAGTACTTC | CASSLYSAGAREQYF
TRBJ2-7 | NA | TRBV20-1 | few | TGCAGTGCTACAAGGGCTAACAGGATTTCCTTC | CSATRANRISF
TRBJ1-2 | NA | TRBV7-9 | few | TGTGCCAGCAGCGGCGGGGGTGGCTACACCTTC | CASSGGGGYTF
TRBJ1-1 | TRBD1 | TRBV29-1 | few | TGCAGCGCGATCTCACACAGGGGGCAGAACACTGAAGCTTTCTTT | CSAISHRGQNTEAFF
TRBJ1-6 | NA | TRBV5-1 | NA | TGCGCCAGCAGCCTAGACCCAAATAACTCACCCCTCCACTTT | CASSLDPNNSPLHF
TRBJ2-1 | TRBD2 | TRBV7-8 | NA | TGTGCCAGCAGCGGCCGGACTAGCCCGGGCGAGCAGTTCTTC | CASSGRTSPGEQFF
TRBJ2-6 | TRBD2 | TRBV5-6 | few | TGTGCCAGCAGCTTGGACCCGCGGGGGGCCGGGGCCAACGTCCTGACTTTC | CASSLDPRGAGANVLTF
TRBJ2-1 | NA | TRBV24-1 | many | TGTGCCACCAGTGATTTGGCGACGGCCATGGATGAGCAGTTCTTC | CATSDLATAMDEQFF
TRBJ2-5 | NA | TRBV9 | NA | TGTGCCAGCAGCGCCGCGGCGGTAGCCGGAGAGACCCAGTACTTC | CASSAAAVAGETQYF
TRBJ2-1 | NA | TRBV28 | many | TGTGCCAGCAGTTCCAGGGGAGGGGTATCCAATGAGCAGTTCTTC | CASSSRGGVSNEQFF
TRBJ2-5 | NA | TRBV18 | many | TGTGCCAGCTCACCACGACAGGGAGGACAAGAGACCCAGTACTTC | CASSPRQGGQETQYF
TRBJ2-7 | NA | TRBV6-1 | many | TGTGCCAGCAGCGGGACCCGGGACTCCGAGCAGTACTTC | CASSGTRDSEQYF